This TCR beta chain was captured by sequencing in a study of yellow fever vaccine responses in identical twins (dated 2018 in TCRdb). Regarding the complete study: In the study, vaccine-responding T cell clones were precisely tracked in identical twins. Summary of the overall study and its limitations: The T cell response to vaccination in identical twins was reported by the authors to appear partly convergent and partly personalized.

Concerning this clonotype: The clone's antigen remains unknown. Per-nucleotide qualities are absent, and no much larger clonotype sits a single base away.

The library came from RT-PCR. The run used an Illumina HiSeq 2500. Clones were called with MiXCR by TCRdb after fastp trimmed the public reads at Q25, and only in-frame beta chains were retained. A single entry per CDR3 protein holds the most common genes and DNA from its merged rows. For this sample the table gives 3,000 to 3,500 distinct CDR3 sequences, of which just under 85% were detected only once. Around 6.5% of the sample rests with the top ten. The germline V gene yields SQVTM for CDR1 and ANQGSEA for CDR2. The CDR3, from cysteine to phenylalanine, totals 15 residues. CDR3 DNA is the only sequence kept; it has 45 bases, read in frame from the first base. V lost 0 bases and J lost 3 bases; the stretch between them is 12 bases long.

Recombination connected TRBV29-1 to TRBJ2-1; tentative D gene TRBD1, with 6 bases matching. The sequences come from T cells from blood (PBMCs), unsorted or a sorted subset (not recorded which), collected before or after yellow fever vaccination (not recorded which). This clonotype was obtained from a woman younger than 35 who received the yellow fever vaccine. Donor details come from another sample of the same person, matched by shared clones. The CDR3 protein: CSVEDRQGFYNEQFF. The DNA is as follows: TGCAGCGTTGAAGATCGGCAGGGGTTCTACAATGAGCAGTTCTTC.